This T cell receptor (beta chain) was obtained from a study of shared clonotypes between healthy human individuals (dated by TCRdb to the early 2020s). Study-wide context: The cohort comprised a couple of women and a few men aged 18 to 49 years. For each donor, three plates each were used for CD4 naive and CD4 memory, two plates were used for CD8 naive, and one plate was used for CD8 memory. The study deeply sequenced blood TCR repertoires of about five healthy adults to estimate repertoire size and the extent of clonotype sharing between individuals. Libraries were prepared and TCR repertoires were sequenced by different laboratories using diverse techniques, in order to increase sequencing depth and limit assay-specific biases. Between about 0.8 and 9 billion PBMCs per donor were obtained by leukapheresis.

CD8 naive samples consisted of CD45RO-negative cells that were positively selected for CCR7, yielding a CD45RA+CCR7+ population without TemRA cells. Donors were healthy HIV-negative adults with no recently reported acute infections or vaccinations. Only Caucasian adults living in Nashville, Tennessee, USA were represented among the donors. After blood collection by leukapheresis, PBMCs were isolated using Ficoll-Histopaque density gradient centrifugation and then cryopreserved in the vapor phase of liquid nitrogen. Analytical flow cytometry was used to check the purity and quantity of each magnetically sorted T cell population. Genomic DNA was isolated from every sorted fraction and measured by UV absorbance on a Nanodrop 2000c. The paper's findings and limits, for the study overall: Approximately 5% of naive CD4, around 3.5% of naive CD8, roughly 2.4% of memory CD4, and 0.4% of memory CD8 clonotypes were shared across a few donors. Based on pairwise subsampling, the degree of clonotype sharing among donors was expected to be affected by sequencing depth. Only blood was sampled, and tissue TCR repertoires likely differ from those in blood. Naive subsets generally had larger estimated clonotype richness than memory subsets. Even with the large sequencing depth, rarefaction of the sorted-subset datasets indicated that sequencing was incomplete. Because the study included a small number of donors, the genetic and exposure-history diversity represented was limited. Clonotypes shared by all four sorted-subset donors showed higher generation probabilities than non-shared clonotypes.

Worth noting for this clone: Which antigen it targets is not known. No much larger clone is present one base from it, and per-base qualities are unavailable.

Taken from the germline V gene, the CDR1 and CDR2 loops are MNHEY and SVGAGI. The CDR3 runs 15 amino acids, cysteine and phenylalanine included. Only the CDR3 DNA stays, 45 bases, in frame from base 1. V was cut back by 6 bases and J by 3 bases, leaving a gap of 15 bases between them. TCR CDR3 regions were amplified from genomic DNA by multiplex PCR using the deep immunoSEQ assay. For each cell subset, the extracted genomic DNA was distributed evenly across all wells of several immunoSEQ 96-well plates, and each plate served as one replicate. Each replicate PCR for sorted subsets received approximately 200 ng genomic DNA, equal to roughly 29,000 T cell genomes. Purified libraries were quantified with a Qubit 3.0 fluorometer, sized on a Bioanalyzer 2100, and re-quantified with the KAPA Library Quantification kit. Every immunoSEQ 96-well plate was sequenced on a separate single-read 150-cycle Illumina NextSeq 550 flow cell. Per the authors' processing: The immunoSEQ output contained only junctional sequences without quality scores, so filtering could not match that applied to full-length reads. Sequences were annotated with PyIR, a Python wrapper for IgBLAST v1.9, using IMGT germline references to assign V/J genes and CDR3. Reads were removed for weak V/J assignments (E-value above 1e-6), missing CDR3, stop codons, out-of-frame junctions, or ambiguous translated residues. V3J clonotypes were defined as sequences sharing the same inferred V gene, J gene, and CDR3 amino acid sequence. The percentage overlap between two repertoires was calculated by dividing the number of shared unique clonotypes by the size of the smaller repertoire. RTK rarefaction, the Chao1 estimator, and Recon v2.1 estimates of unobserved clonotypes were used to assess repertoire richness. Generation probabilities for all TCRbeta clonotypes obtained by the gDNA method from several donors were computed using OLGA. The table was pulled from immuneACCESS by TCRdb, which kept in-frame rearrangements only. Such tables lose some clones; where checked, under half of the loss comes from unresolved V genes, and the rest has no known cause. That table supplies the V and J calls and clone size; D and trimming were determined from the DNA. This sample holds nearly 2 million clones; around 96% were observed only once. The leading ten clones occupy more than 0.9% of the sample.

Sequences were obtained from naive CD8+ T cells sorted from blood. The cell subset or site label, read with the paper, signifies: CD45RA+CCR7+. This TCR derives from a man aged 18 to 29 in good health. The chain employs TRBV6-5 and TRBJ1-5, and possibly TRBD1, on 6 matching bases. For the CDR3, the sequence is CASSRYTGINQPQHF. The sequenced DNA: TGTGCCAGCAGCCGTTATACAGGGATCAATCAGCCCCAGCATTTT.